In its sample, the clone carrying this T cell receptor beta chain was seen many times. Antigen unknown. Time point indicated: sample taken at primary tumor resection. Samples were obtained from roughly 65 donors, all untreated early-stage non-small cell lung cancer patients. Losses at the gene ends were 5 bases for V and 6 bases for J; bases not matched to a gene: 9. This CDR3 has 14 residues. The sample belongs to a study of spatial heterogeneity in lung cancer. Findings and limits, study-wide: It was found that expanded intratumoral alpha and beta TCR counts tracked tumor mutation counts. Estimated coverage of tumor T cells was around 7% for alpha and 13% for beta chains.

Each CDR3 protein gets one entry after TCRdb re-called the 5' RACE reads with MiXCR. There are approximately 6,800 distinct CDR3 sequences in the sample; around an eighth occur only once, and over 7.5% lies in the top ten. This TCR was sampled from a male donor with early-stage non-small cell lung cancer. The chain recombines TRBV12-3 or TRBV12-4 with TRBJ1-2, with 7 bases lining up with TRBD1. Sequencing used lung tumor tissue, obtained at surgery. The chain's CDR3 is CASSRGDSLNGYTF. CDR3 DNA sequence: TGTGCCAGCAGTCGGGGGGACAGCTTAAATGGCTACACCTTC.